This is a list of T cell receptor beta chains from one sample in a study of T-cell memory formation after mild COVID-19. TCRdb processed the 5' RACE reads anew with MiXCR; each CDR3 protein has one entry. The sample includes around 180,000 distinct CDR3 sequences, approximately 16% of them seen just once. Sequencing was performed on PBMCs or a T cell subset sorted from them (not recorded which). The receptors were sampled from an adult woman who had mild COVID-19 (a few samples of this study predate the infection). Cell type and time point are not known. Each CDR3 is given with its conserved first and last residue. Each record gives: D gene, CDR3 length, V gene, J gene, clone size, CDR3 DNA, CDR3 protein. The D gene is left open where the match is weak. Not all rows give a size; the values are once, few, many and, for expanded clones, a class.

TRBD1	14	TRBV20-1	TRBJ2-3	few	TGCAGTGCAACGGGACAGGGGTCGGCAGATACGCAGTATTTT	CSATGQGSADTQYF
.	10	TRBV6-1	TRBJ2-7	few	TGTGCCAGCAGAGATTACGAGCAGTACTTC	CASRDYEQYF
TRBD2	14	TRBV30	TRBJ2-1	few	TGTGCCTGGAGTCTAGCGGGGGGGTGGAATGAGCAGTTCTTC	CAWSLAGGWNEQFF
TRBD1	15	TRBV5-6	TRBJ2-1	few	TGTGCCAGCAGCCGACTGACAGGGGGTGACGATGAGCAGTTCTTC	CASSRLTGGDDEQFF
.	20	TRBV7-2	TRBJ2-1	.	TGTGCCAGCAGCTTAGATGGGGTCGTGGGGGGCGACCCCGTAGACAATGAGCAGTTCTTC	CASSLDGVVGGDPVDNEQFF
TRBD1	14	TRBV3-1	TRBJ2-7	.	TGTGCCAGCAGCCACTGGGACAGGGACTACGAGCAGTACTTC	CASSHWDRDYEQYF
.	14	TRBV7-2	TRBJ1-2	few	TGTGCCAGCAGCCCGGGCCTACTAACCGGAGGCTACACCTTC	CASSPGLLTGGYTF
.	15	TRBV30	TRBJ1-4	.	TGTGCCTGGGGTCCGGGGTTTGCAACTAATGAAAAACTGTTTTTT	CAWGPGFATNEKLFF
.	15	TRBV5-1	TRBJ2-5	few	TGCGCCAGCAGCTTTCCAGGGGGGTCGGGAGAGACCCAGTACTTC	CASSFPGGSGETQYF
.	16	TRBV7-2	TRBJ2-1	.	TGTGCCAGCAGCTTAATGCAGGGTAAAGCGAACAATGAGCAGTTCTTC	CASSLMQGKANNEQFF
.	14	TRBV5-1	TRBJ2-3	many	TGCGCCAGCAGCTTTGACCCTAGCACAGATACGCAGTATTTT	CASSFDPSTDTQYF
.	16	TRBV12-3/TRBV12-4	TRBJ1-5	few	TGTGCCAGCAGTCCAACGATCGGGGGAGGGGGACAGCCCCAGCATTTT	CASSPTIGGGGQPQHF
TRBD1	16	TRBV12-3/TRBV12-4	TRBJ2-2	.	TGTGCCAGCAGCGCTAGGACAGGGCGGAACACCGGGGAGCTGTTTTTT	CASSARTGRNTGELFF
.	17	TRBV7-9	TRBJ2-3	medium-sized	TGTGCCAGCAGCCCCGGGCTAGCGCACAAGATAACAGATACGCAGTATTTT	CASSPGLAHKITDTQYF
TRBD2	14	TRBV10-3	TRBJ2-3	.	TGTGCCATCAGCCTAGCGGGAGACGCAGATACGCAGTATTTT	CAISLAGDADTQYF
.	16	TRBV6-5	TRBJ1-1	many	TGTGCCAGCAGTTACTCGGGGTACGGAGTGAACACTGAAGCTTTCTTT	CASSYSGYGVNTEAFF
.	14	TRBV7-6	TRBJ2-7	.	TGTGCCAGCAGCTTAGCTGAGACTAGATCCGAGCAGTACTTC	CASSLAETRSEQYF
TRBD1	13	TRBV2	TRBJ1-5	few	TGTGCCAGCAGCGGACAGGGCAATCAGCCCCAGCATTTT	CASSGQGNQPQHF
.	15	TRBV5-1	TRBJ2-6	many	TGCGCCAGCAGCTTAGACAGCTCTGGGGCCAACGTCCTGACTTTC	CASSLDSSGANVLTF
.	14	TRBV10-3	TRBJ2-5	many	TGTGCCATCAGTGAGTCTGCCAGGGTAGAGACCCAGTACTTC	CAISESARVETQYF
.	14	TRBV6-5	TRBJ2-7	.	TGTGCCAGCAGTAAACGCAGGGACCTGGGGGAGCAGTACTTC	CASSKRRDLGEQYF
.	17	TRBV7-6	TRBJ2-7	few	TGTGCCAGCAGCCCCCTCCTTGGACTATTTAACTCCTACGAGCAGTACTTC	CASSPLLGLFNSYEQYF
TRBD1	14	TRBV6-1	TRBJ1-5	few	TGTGCCAGCAGGCCGGGACAGTATAATCAGCCCCAGCATTTT	CASRPGQYNQPQHF
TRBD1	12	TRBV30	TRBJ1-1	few	TGTGCCACCCGACAGGGAAGCACTGAAGCTTTCTTT	CATRQGSTEAFF
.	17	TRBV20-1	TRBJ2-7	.	TGCAGTGCTAGAGATATACGACTCCGGGATGACGACTACGAGCAGTACTTC	CSARDIRLRDDDYEQYF
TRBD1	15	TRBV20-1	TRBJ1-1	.	TGCAGTGCTGGGACAGGGGGCGGTTTCGGTACTGAAGCTTTCTTT	CSAGTGGGFGTEAFF
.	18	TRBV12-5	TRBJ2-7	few	TGTGCTAGTGGTTTCTATGGGACGGCGGGCGCCCCCTCCTACGAGCAGTACTTC	CASGFYGTAGAPSYEQYF
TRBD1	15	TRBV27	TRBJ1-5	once	TGTGCCAGCAGTTCGGGACAGACACGGGGTCAGCCCCAGCATTTT	CASSSGQTRGQPQHF
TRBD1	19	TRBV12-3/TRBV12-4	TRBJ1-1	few	TGTGCCAGCAGTCTCGGACAGGGGAGGTTTTCCTTTGGGAACACTGAAGCTTTCTTT	CASSLGQGRFSFGNTEAFF
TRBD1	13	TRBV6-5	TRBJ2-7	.	TGTGCCAGCAGCCGGGACAGGGGGCGTGAGCAGTACTTC	CASSRDRGREQYF
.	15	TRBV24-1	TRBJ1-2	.	TGTGCCACCGCCGGTCGCGGGGGCGGGATCTATGGCTACACCTTC	CATAGRGGGIYGYTF
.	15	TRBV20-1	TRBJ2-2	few	TGCAGTGCTGATAGGCGGGGACAGAACACCGGGGAGCTGTTTTTT	CSADRRGQNTGELFF
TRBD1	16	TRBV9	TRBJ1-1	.	TGTGCCAGCAGCGTAAGACAGGGCGGAGAGAACACTGAAGCTTTCTTT	CASSVRQGGENTEAFF
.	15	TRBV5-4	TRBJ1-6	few	TGTGCCAGCAGCTTACAGGGAACCGTGGGGTCACCCCTCCACTTT	CASSLQGTVGSPLHF
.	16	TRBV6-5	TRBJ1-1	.	TGTGCCAGCACTAAAGACAGGTTGGCGATGAACACTGAAGCTTTCTTT	CASTKDRLAMNTEAFF
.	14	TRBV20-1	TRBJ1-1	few	TGCAGTGCTAGTCGGGGTGTTGCGGTCACTGAAGCTTTCTTT	CSASRGVAVTEAFF
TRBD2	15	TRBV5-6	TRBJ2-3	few	TGTGCCAGCTTACTAGCGGGGGCCGTCACAGATACGCAGTATTTT	CASLLAGAVTDTQYF
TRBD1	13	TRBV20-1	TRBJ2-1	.	TGCAGTGCTACCGGGACAGGGGGCTTTGAGCAGTTCTTC	CSATGTGGFEQFF
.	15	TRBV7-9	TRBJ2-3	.	TGTGCCAGCAGCCCTTGGGAAACCCCAACCGATACGCAGTATTTT	CASSPWETPTDTQYF
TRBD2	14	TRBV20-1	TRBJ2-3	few	TGCAGTGCTAGAGGACTAGCGGGAATCGATACGCAGTATTTT	CSARGLAGIDTQYF
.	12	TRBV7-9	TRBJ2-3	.	TGTGCCAGCAGCTTAGTCGCAGATACGCAGTATTTT	CASSLVADTQYF
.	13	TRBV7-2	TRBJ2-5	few	TGTGCCAGCAGCTTAGGGGCAAAAGAGACCCAGTACTTC	CASSLGAKETQYF
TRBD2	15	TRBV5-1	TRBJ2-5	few	TGCGCCAGCAGCTTGGGAGCGGGAGCACGGGAGACCCAGTACTTC	CASSLGAGARETQYF
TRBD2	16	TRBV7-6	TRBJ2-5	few	TGTGCCAGCAGCATTTCCGGGACTAGCGGTCAAGAGACCCAGTACTTC	CASSISGTSGQETQYF
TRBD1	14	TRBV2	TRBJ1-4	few	TGTGCCAGCAGGGAGACAGGGCCACTTGAAAAACTGTTTTTT	CASRETGPLEKLFF
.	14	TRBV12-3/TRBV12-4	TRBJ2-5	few	TGTGCCAGCAGTTTAGGGGGAAGGGAAGAGACCCAGTACTTC	CASSLGGREETQYF
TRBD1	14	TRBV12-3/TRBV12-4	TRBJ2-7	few	TGTGCCAGCAGTCCGCCCCAGGGGGCGCCGGGCAAGTACTTC	CASSPPQGAPGKYF